There are many counts of the clone carrying this T cell receptor (beta chain). Antigen: not known. The data are from a study of identical twins. TCRdb fed the 5' RACE reads into MiXCR, producing one record per CDR3 protein. The table has 350,000 or so distinct CDR3 sequences, 7% to 9.5% seen once. Notes on the study in general: High-abundance cord blood beta clonotypes had fewer insertions; memory repertoires showed none. The study drew conclusions from cross-sectional statistical analysis, not from following the same donors. Monozygotic twins shared more out-of-frame TCR alpha than recombination models predicted.

The CDR3 loop spans 12 amino acids. Germline V gene sequence: CDR1 MGHRA, CDR2 YSYEKL. V shed 3 bases and J shed 7 bases, with 9 bases lying between them. The clonotype originates from a woman aged 45-65 years in good health. The chain joins TRBV4-1 to TRBJ1-1; D not resolved. Sequenced: naive T cells sorted from blood. CDR3 DNA sequence: TGCGCCAGCAGCCAGGCGAGGGATGAAGCTTTCTTT. As protein: CASSQARDEAFF.